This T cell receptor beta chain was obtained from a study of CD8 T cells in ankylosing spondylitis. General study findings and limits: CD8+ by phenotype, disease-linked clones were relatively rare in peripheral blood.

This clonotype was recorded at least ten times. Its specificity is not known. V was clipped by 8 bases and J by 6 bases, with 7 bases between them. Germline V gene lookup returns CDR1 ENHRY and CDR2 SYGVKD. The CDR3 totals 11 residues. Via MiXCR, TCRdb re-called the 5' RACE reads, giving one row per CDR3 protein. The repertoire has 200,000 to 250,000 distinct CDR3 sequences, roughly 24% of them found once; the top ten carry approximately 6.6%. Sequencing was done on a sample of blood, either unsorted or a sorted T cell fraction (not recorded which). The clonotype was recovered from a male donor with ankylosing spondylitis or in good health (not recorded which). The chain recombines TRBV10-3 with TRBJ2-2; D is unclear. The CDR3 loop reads CAISVPGELFF. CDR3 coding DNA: TGTGCCATCTCCGTTCCCGGGGAGCTGTTTTTT.